This entry features one TCR beta chain sequence. Libraries were prepared by immunoSEQ multiplex PCR; TCRdb keeps only in-frame clonotypes and omits some of them. The sample contains around 730,000 clones, 80% to 90% of which appear only once. This record comes from a study of shared T cell receptors in the human thymus. The sample was also reused in another study, on human thymus T cells. As reported in that work: It was from resections taken during corrective heart surgery that the thymus tissue came.

Sequenced: thymocytes. The TCR originated in a girl in the first two years of life with a congenital heart defect.

The CDR3 protein is CAWSGIQGWLWNTEAFF. Written as DNA, the CDR3 is TGTGCCTGGAGTGGGATACAGGGTTGGCTGTGGAACACTGAAGCTTTCTTT. The chain recombines TRBV30 with TRBJ1-1, with a weak D call TRBD1 (6 bases). This CDR3 is 17 amino acids long. Per the germline V gene, CDR1 is GTSNPN and CDR2 is SVGIG (reference sequence). Trimming took 1 base from V and 1 from J, leaving 19 bases between them.